This TCR beta chain was observed in a study of cytomegalovirus exposure and HLA in healthy donors. Study-level points and caveats: DRB1 had the most TCR associations and HLA-C the fewest, a later analysis found, with rates varying by HLA locus. Likely technical artifact: a cluster of highly shared sequence variants.

PCR primers comprised 60 Vbeta and 13 Jbeta primers. Repertoires were generated with immunoSEQ multiplex PCR, while TCRdb's copy carries only in-frame clones and drops some. The sample has about 190,000 clones. The CDR3 is 15 residues long. Deletions cut 4 bases from V and 6 bases from J, with 20 bases between. The germline V gene has CDR1 SGDLS and CDR2 YYNGEE. On this clone: What it binds is not known.

Sample: PBMCs. This chain connects TRBV9 to TRBJ2-7; possibly TRBD1 for D (5 bases). This clonotype was obtained from a woman aged 25 to 39 in good health and CMV-seropositive. Written as DNA, the CDR3 is TGTGCCAGCAGCCCTGGATGGGGCGTAGCTGGCGAGCAGTACTTC. Protein: CASSPGWGVAGEQYF.